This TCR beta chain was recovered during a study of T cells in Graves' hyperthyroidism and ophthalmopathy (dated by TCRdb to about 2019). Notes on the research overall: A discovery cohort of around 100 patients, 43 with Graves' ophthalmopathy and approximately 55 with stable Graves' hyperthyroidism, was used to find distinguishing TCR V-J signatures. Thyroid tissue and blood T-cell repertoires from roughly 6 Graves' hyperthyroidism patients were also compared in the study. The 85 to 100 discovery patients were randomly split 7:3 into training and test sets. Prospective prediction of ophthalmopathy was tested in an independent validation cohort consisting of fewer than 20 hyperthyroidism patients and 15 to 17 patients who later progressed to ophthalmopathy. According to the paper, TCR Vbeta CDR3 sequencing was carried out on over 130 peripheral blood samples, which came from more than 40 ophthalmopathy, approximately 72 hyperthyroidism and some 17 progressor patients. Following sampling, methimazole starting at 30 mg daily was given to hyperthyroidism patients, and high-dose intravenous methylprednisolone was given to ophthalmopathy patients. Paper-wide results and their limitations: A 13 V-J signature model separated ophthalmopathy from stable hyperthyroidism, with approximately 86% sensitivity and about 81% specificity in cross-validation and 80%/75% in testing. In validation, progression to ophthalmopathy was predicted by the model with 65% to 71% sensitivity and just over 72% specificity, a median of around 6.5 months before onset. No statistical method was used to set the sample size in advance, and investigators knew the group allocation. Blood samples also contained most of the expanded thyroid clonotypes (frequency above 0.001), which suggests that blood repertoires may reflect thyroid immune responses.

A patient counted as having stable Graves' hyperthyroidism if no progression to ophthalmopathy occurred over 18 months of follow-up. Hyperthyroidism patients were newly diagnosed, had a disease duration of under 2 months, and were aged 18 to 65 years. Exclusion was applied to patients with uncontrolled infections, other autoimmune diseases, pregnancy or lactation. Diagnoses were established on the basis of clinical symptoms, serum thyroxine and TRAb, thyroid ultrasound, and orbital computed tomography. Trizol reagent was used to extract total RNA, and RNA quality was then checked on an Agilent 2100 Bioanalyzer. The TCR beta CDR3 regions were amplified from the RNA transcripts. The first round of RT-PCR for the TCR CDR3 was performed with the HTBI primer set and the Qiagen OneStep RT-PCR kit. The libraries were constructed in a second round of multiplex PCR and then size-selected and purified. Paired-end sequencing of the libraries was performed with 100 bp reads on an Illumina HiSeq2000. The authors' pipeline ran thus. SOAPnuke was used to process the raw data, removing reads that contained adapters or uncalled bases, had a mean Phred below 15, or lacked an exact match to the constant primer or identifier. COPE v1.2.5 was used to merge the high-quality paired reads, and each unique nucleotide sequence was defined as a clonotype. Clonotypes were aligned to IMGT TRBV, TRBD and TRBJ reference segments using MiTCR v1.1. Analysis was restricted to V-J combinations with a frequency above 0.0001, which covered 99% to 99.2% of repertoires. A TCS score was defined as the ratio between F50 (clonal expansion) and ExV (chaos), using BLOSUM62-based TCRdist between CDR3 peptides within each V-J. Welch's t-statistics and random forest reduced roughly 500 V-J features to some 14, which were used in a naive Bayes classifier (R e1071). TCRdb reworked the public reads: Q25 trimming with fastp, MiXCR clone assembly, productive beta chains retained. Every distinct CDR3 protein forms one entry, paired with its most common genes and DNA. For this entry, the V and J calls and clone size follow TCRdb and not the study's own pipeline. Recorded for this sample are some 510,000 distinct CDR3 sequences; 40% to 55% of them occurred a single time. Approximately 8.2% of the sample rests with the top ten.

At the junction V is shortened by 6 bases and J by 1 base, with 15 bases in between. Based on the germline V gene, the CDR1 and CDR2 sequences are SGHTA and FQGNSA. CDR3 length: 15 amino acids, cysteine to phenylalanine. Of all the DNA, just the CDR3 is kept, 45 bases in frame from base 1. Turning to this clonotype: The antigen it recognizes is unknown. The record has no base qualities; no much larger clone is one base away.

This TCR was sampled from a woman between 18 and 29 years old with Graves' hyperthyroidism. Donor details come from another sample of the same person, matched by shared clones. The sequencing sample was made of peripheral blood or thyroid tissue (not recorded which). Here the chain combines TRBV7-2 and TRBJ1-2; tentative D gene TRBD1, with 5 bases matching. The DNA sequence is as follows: TGTGCCAGCAGACTAGCGTCAGGGCATAACTATGGCTACACCTTC. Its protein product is CASRLASGHNYGYTF.